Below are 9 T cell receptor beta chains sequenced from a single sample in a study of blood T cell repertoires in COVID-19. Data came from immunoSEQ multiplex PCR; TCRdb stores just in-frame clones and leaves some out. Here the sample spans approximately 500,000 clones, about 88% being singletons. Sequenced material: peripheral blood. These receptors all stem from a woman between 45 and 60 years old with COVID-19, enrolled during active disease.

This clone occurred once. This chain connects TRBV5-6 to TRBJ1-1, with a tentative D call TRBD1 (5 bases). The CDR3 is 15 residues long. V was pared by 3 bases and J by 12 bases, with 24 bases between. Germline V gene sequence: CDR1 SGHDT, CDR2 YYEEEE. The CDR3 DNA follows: TGTGCCAGCAGCTACCATGCCCCCGGGGGTGGTTTGACTTTCTTT. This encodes CASSYHAPGGGLTFF.

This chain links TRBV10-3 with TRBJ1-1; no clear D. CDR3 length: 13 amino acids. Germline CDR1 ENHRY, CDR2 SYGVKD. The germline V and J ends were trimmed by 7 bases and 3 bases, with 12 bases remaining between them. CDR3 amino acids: CAIKGWRDTEAFF. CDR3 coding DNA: TGTGCCATCAAGGGTTGGAGGGACACTGAAGCTTTCTTT.

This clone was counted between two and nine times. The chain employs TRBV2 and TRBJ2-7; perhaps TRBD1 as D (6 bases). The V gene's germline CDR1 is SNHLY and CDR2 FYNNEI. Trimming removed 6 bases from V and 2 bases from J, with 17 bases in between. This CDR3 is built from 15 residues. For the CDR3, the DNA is TGTGCCAGCAGGCGGGTGGACAGTCGAACCTACGAGCAGTACTTC. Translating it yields CASRRVDSRTYEQYF.

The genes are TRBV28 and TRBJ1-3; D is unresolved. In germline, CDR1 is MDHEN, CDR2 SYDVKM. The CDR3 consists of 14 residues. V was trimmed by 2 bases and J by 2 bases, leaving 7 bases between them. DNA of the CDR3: TGTGCCAGCAGTTTAAGCGGTCCTGGAAACACCATATATTTT. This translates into CASSLSGPGNTIYF.

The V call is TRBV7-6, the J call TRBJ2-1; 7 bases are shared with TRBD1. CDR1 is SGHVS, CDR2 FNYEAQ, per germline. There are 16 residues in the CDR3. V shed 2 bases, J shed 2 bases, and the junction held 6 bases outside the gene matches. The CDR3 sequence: CASSLLSGGPYNEQFF. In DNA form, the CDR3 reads TGTGCCAGCAGCTTATTGTCAGGGGGACCCTACAATGAGCAGTTCTTC.

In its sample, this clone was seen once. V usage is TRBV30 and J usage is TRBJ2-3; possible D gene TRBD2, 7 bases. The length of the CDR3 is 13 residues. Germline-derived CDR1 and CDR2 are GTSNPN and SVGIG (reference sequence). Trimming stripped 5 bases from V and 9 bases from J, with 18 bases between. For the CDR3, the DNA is TGTGCCTGGGGAAGGGGGGGCGGAGGAACGCAGTATTTT. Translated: CAWGRGGGGTQYF. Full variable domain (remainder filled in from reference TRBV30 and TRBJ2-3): SQTIHQWPATLVQPVGSPLSLECTVEGTSNPNLYWYRQAAGRGLQLLFYSVGIGQISSEVPQNLSASRPQDRQFILSSKKLLLSDSGFYLCAWGRGGGGTQYFGPGTRLTVL.

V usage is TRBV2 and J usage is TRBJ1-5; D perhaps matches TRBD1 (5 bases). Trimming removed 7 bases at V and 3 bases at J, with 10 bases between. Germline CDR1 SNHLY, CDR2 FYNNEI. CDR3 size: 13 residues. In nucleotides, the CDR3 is TGTGCCAGCATGAAGGACACCAATCAGCCCCAGCATTTT. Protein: CASMKDTNQPQHF.

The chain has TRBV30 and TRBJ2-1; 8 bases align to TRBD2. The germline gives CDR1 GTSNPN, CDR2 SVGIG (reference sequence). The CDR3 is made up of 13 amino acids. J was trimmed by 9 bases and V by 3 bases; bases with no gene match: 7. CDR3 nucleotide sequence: TGTGCCTGGAGGGGGTCGGGAGGGGGTGAGCAGTTCTTC. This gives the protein CAWRGSGGGEQFF.

As DNA, the CDR3 is TGCAGCGCTACAGGGTTTCCCAGCTATGGCTACACCTTC. Translating it yields CSATGFPSYGYTF. The rearrangement links TRBV29-1 to TRBJ1-2; TRBD1 might be the D (6 bases). CDR1 SQVTM and CDR2 ANQGSEA come from the germline V gene. This CDR3 is 13 amino acids long. Trimming left V 7 bases short and J 4 bases short, with 16 bases between.